This T cell receptor (beta chain) was documented in a study of cytomegalovirus exposure and HLA in healthy donors. Overall study results and limits: In a later analysis, at a false discovery rate of 0.05, about 15,000 TCR beta sequences were associated with HLA alleles. Across HLA loci, a later analysis found differing TCR association rates, with DRB1 most and HLA-C fewest. Among donors in an Asian-associated ancestry cluster, a later analysis reportedly found fewer N-insertions than the roughly 610-donor mean. Most subjects had HLA-A and HLA-B alleles reportedly predicted accurately by TCR beta sequences.

Primers for the PCR totalled 60 Vbeta and 13 Jbeta. TCRdb's table, derived via immunoSEQ multiplex PCR, lists solely in-frame clones and lacks some. The repertoire holds a few hundred thousand clones, with around 80% as singletons. The CDR3 spans 15 residues. Germline V lookup: CDR1 SGDLS, CDR2 YYNGEE. V shed 3 bases and J shed 0 bases, with 12 bases lying between them. In regard to this clone: Its antigen is not known.

This receptor was obtained from a woman in her sixties or seventies in good health and CMV-seropositive. The chain employs TRBV9 and TRBJ1-1; the D gene is possibly TRBD1 (6 bases). The sample consisted of PBMCs. The CDR3 DNA reads TGTGCCAGCAGCGCCACACAGGGAGTGAACACTGAAGCTTTCTTT. Residues: CASSATQGVNTEAFF.